This entry features one T cell receptor beta chain sequence. This sample was taken from a study of blood T cell repertoires in COVID-19. The assay was immunoSEQ multiplex PCR, and TCRdb's table has in-frame clones only and misses some. The data show approximately 100,000 clones, 80% seen once. This sequence originates from a human donor in a cohort sampled during active or convalescent COVID-19. The sample comprised peripheral blood.

The CDR3 region is CASSFATDRGQETQYF. The CDR3 DNA sequence: TGTGCCAGCAGCTTTGCCACGGACAGGGGGCAAGAGACCCAGTACTTC. This chain joins TRBV7-9 and TRBJ2-5, with 10 bases aligning to TRBD1. V gave up 3 bases and J gave up 2 bases; unmatched junction bases: 6. Germline loops: CDR1 SEHNR, CDR2 FQNEAQ (reference sequence). The CDR3 contains 16 residues.